The entry that follows covers one T cell receptor beta chain sequence. Germline V lookup: CDR1 MNHEY, CDR2 SVGAGI. The CDR3 length is 16 residues. V was clipped by 0 bases and J by 5 bases, with 14 bases between them. These data belong to a study of blood T cell repertoires in COVID-19. Study-level information: The analysed material was cDNA or gDNA that came from T cells, B-cell-depleted T cells, or PBMCs.

Under the authors' procedure: How many nucleated cells were present was estimated from reference gene primer amplification. The method was immunoSEQ multiplex PCR; TCRdb's version includes in-frame clones alone and lacks a portion of them. The V and J calls and clone size are taken from that table; D and trimming were inferred from the DNA. The repertoire includes about 120,000 clones, around 89% of them detected once, and approximately 19% sits in the top ten. Sequenced: peripheral blood. This chain joins TRBV6-5 and TRBJ2-1; a weak D match, TRBD2 (5 bases). This receptor was identified in a human donor with acute or convalescent COVID-19. The donor label of this sample is uncertain. CDR3 coding DNA: TGTGCCAGCAGTTACTCTGGAGGACCGCCCAACAATGAGCAGTTCTTC. Translated, it gives CASSYSGGPPNNEQFF.